The rows below give T cell receptor beta chains drawn from one sample of a study of resident and recirculating memory T cells in vitiligo. Here immunoSEQ multiplex PCR was the method, and the copy in TCRdb shows in-frame clones only, minus some. The sample has about 76,000 clones, under 95% seen once. The sequencing input was blood. These receptors were obtained from a male donor with vitiligo. Each CDR3 is given with its conserved first and last residue. The order of the fields is CDR3 protein, CDR3 DNA, clone size, D gene, J gene, V gene. A D gene is named only where the DNA matches it firmly. Part of the rows lack a size; the others show once, few, many or a class for expanded clones.

CDR3: CASSLGAGNQPQHF
DNA: TGTGCCAGCAGCTTGGGGGCAGGGAATCAGCCCCAGCATTTT
size: NA
D: NA
J: TRBJ1-5
V: TRBV5-8

CDR3: CASSQEASNTGELFF
DNA: TGTGCCAGCAGCCAAGAAGCTAGCAACACCGGGGAGCTGTTTTTT
size: NA
D: NA
J: TRBJ2-2
V: TRBV4-2

CDR3: CAWSVAAGGNEQFF
DNA: TGTGCCTGGAGTGTGGCAGCTGGGGGGAATGAGCAGTTCTTC
size: NA
D: NA
J: TRBJ2-1
V: TRBV30

CDR3: CASSSQASLGTDTQYF
DNA: TGCGCCAGCAGCTCGCAGGCCTCTCTTGGCACAGATACGCAGTATTTT
size: NA
D: NA
J: TRBJ2-3
V: TRBV5-1

CDR3: CASSLPAGGEKLFF
DNA: TGTGCCAGCAGCTTGCCAGCGGGAGGTGAAAAACTGTTTTTT
size: NA
D: NA
J: TRBJ1-4
V: TRBV7-9

CDR3: CASGGTSGTGELFF
DNA: TGTGCCAGCGGAGGGACTAGCGGGACCGGGGAGCTGTTTTTT
size: NA
D: TRBD2
J: TRBJ2-2
V: TRBV6-4

CDR3: CASSPQDGLNQPQHF
DNA: TGTGCCAGCTCACCGCAGGATGGCCTCAATCAGCCCCAGCATTTT
size: NA
D: NA
J: TRBJ1-5
V: TRBV18

CDR3: CASSFHRGASGGYTF
DNA: TGTGCCAGCAGCTTCCATCGCGGGGCATCGGGGGGCTACACCTTC
size: NA
D: NA
J: TRBJ1-2
V: TRBV7-9

CDR3: CASTQGGGAHEQYF
DNA: TGTGCCAGCACCCAAGGGGGGGGCGCCCACGAGCAGTACTTC
size: NA
D: NA
J: TRBJ2-7
V: TRBV28

CDR3: CASTLRSGRVLTDTQYF
DNA: TGTGCCAGTACGCTACGAAGCGGGAGGGTTTTGACAGATACGCAGTATTTT
size: NA
D: TRBD2
J: TRBJ2-3
V: TRBV28

CDR3: CASSQGAGTYEQYF
DNA: TGTGCCAGCAGCCAAGGAGCGGGGACCTACGAGCAGTACTTC
size: NA
D: TRBD2
J: TRBJ2-7
V: TRBV11-3

CDR3: CASSSPRDSGANVLTF
DNA: TGCGCCAGCAGCTCCCCTCGGGACTCTGGGGCCAACGTCCTGACTTTC
size: NA
D: NA
J: TRBJ2-6
V: TRBV5-1

CDR3: CASGAPGQGVPGANVLTF
DNA: TGTGCCAGCGGGGCCCCGGGACAGGGGGTCCCTGGGGCCAACGTCCTGACTTTC
size: NA
D: TRBD1
J: TRBJ2-6
V: TRBV28

CDR3: CASSQGPRTSASYNEQFF
DNA: TGCGCCAGCAGCCAAGGGCCCAGGACTAGCGCCTCCTACAATGAGCAGTTCTTC
size: NA
D: TRBD2
J: TRBJ2-1
V: TRBV4-3

CDR3: CASSSGTAKNIQYF
DNA: TGTGCCAGCAGCTCCGGGACAGCGAAAAACATTCAGTACTTC
size: NA
D: TRBD1
J: TRBJ2-4
V: TRBV6-5

CDR3: CASSDTRQGNYGYTF
DNA: TGTGCCAGCAGTGACACCCGACAGGGGAACTATGGCTACACCTTC
size: NA
D: TRBD1
J: TRBJ1-2
V: TRBV6-4

CDR3: CASSLGTAAYEQYF
DNA: TGTGCCAGCAGTTTGGGGACTGCAGCCTACGAGCAGTACTTC
size: NA
D: NA
J: TRBJ2-7
V: TRBV27

CDR3: CASSEAGGATGELFF
DNA: TGTGCCAGCAGTGAAGCGGGAGGTGCCACCGGGGAGCTGTTTTTT
size: NA
D: NA
J: TRBJ2-2
V: TRBV2

CDR3: CASSPIFPDRVGDTQYF
DNA: TGTGCCAGCAGTCCAATATTTCCGGACAGGGTAGGGGATACGCAGTATTTT
size: NA
D: TRBD1
J: TRBJ2-3
V: TRBV28

CDR3: CATQGGTSYEQYF
DNA: TGTGCCACCCAAGGGGGGACTAGCTACGAGCAGTACTTC
size: NA
D: TRBD2
J: TRBJ2-7
V: TRBV2

CDR3: CASSPSGRGGELFF
DNA: TGTGCCAGCAGCCCTAGCGGGAGGGGTGGGGAGCTGTTTTTT
size: NA
D: TRBD2
J: TRBJ2-2
V: TRBV7-3

CDR3: CASSPRGTSNTEAFF
DNA: TGTGCCAGCAGCCCGAGAGGGACATCGAACACTGAAGCTTTCTTT
size: NA
D: NA
J: TRBJ1-1
V: TRBV7-3

CDR3: CASSNRGSKNIQYF
DNA: TGTGCCAGCAGTAACAGGGGATCCAAAAACATTCAGTACTTC
size: NA
D: TRBD1
J: TRBJ2-4
V: TRBV6-5

CDR3: CASSPDRGRVGTEAFF
DNA: TGTGCCAGCAGCCCAGACAGGGGGCGGGTAGGCACTGAAGCTTTCTTT
size: once
D: TRBD1
J: TRBJ1-1
V: TRBV7-8

CDR3: CASSFFSTETYEQYF
DNA: TGTGCCAGCAGCTTCTTCTCGACAGAGACCTACGAGCAGTACTTC
size: NA
D: NA
J: TRBJ2-7
V: TRBV11-2

CDR3: CASSPGTRIYEQYF
DNA: TGTGCCAGCAGCCCCGGGACTAGAATCTACGAGCAGTACTTC
size: NA
D: TRBD2
J: TRBJ2-7
V: TRBV2

CDR3: CASSIGSTIQGYGYTF
DNA: TGTGCCAGTAGTATCGGGTCTACAATACAGGGGTATGGCTACACCTTC
size: NA
D: TRBD1
J: TRBJ1-2
V: TRBV19

CDR3: CASRTAGSYNEQFF
DNA: TGTGCCAGCAGGACAGCCGGTTCCTACAATGAGCAGTTCTTC
size: NA
D: NA
J: TRBJ2-1
V: TRBV6-1

CDR3: CGTGTSGRAEQYF
DNA: TGTGGGACCGGGACTAGCGGGAGGGCCGAGCAGTACTTC
size: NA
D: TRBD2
J: TRBJ2-7
V: TRBV19

CDR3: CSVRELGLAGAYEQYF
DNA: TGCAGCGTTCGGGAACTAGGACTTGCGGGGGCCTACGAGCAGTACTTC
size: NA
D: TRBD2
J: TRBJ2-7
V: TRBV29-1

CDR3: CASSFHGISNQPQHF
DNA: TGTGCCAGCAGTTTTCATGGCATTAGCAATCAGCCCCAGCATTTT
size: NA
D: NA
J: TRBJ1-5
V: TRBV27

CDR3: CAIREVGKNIQYF
DNA: TGTGCCATTCGGGAAGTGGGAAAAAACATTCAGTACTTC
size: NA
D: NA
J: TRBJ2-4
V: TRBV28

CDR3: CASRTTGGSEKLFF
DNA: TGTGCCAGTAGAACTACAGGGGGAAGTGAAAAACTGTTTTTT
size: NA
D: TRBD1
J: TRBJ1-4
V: TRBV19

CDR3: CASSKLGHGAPYEQYF
DNA: TGCGCCAGCAGCAAATTGGGTCATGGGGCCCCCTACGAGCAGTACTTC
size: NA
D: NA
J: TRBJ2-7
V: TRBV5-1

CDR3: CASGTPLLSSYNEQFF
DNA: TGTGCCAGCGGGACTCCGCTACTAAGCTCCTACAATGAGCAGTTCTTC
size: NA
D: NA
J: TRBJ2-1
V: TRBV27

CDR3: CASSLESGEGYTF
DNA: TGTGCCAGCAGCTTAGAGTCAGGGGAAGGCTACACCTTC
size: NA
D: NA
J: TRBJ1-2
V: TRBV13